These T cell receptor beta chains were read from a single sample in a study of T cells after yellow fever vaccination. TCRdb passed the 5' RACE reads through MiXCR, listing each CDR3 protein once. The table lists around 250,000 distinct CDR3 sequences, 6.9% of them singletons, with around 0.9% in the top ten. Sequenced here: CD4+ T cells sorted from PBMCs, sampled 15 days after the yellow fever booster vaccination. The origin of the receptors is a young man who received the YFV17D yellow fever vaccine. Each CDR3 is given with its conserved first and last residue. D genes are given only for firm matches. Clone size is given for some rows only: seen once, a few or many times, or a class if the clone is expanded.

J,D,size,V,DNA,CDR3
TRBJ2-1,-,few,TRBV6-1,TGTGCCAGCATAATGGTGTACGAGCAGTTCTTC,CASIMVYEQFF
TRBJ2-3,-,many,TRBV20-1,TGCAGTGCTAGAGATCTATTAGCGGATACGCAGTATTTT,CSARDLLADTQYF
TRBJ2-1,TRBD1,many,TRBV2,TGTGCCAGCATGGCCGGGACAGCCTACAATGAGCAGTTCTTC,CASMAGTAYNEQFF
TRBJ2-7,-,few,TRBV30,TGTGCCTGGAGTCGGGGCGGGGGCGGGAGCTCCTACGAGCAGTACTTC,CAWSRGGGGSSYEQYF
TRBJ2-7,-,-,TRBV12-3/TRBV12-4,TGTGCCAGCAGTTTAGCGCGCTGGCTCCCCGGGGACGAGCAGTACTTC,CASSLARWLPGDEQYF
TRBJ1-5,-,-,TRBV7-2,TGTGCCAGCAGCCCCATGGGGGTGGGAAGCAATCAGCCCCAGCATTTT,CASSPMGVGSNQPQHF
TRBJ2-1,-,-,TRBV29-1,TGCAGCGTGGACGAACTAGCCCTCTCCTACAATGAGCAGTTCTTC,CSVDELALSYNEQFF
TRBJ2-7,TRBD1,many,TRBV29-1,TGCAGCGTTGGAAGGACAGGGGGTGGTGGCGAGCAGTACTTC,CSVGRTGGGGEQYF
TRBJ1-1,TRBD1,few,TRBV20-1,TGCAGTGCCCCCCGGACAGGGGGGATGAACACTGAAGCTTTCTTT,CSAPRTGGMNTEAFF
TRBJ2-7,TRBD1,few,TRBV7-6,TGTGCCAGCAGCAACTACAGGGGGAGAAGCTCCTACGAGCAGTACTTC,CASSNYRGRSSYEQYF
TRBJ2-3,TRBD2,-,TRBV5-1,TGCGCCAGCAGGGAGGCTAGCGGAGGAGGAGTCACAGATACGCAGTATTTT,CASREASGGGVTDTQYF
TRBJ1-3,-,-,TRBV20-1,TGCAGTGCTAGCGCTGACAACGGAAACACCATATATTTT,CSASADNGNTIYF
TRBJ2-1,TRBD1,few,TRBV9,TGTGCCAGCAGCGTAGTGGGACAGGGGCTATACAATGAGCAGTTCTTC,CASSVVGQGLYNEQFF
TRBJ2-5,TRBD2,-,TRBV6-1,TGTGCCAGCAGCACTCTGGGTAGCGGGAGGCCGGAGACCCAGTACTTC,CASSTLGSGRPETQYF
TRBJ2-3,-,few,TRBV7-9,TGTGCCAGCAGCTTAGGCCAGGGTTACAACACAGATACGCAGTATTTT,CASSLGQGYNTDTQYF
TRBJ2-3,TRBD1,many,TRBV6-2/TRBV6-3,TGTGCCAGCAGTTACCAACAGGGGCTGCGCACAGATACGCAGTATTTT,CASSYQQGLRTDTQYF
TRBJ2-1,TRBD2,few,TRBV20-1,TGCAGTGCTAGGACTAGCGCGTCGAGCTCCTACAATGAGCAGTTCTTC,CSARTSASSSYNEQFF
TRBJ2-2,-,few,TRBV20-1,TGCAGTGCTAGAGATCAGGTGGGAGGCGTCACCGGGGAGCTGTTTTTT,CSARDQVGGVTGELFF
TRBJ2-3,-,-,TRBV6-5,TGTGCCAGCAGTTTAACCGATGGGCGAGATACGCAGTATTTT,CASSLTDGRDTQYF
TRBJ2-6,-,many,TRBV5-1,TGCGCCAGCAGCTCTACAGGGTCTGGGGCCAACGTCCTGACTTTC,CASSSTGSGANVLTF
TRBJ2-2,TRBD1,-,TRBV5-6,TGTGCCAGCAGTTTGGGACAGTTCAACACCGGGGAGCTGTTTTTT,CASSLGQFNTGELFF
TRBJ2-7,TRBD2,many,TRBV7-6,TGTGCCAGCAGCTTGGGACTAGCGGGAGGCTACGAGCAGTACTTC,CASSLGLAGGYEQYF
TRBJ2-3,TRBD2,few,TRBV7-2,TGTGCCAGCAGCTTAATTAGCGGGAGGGCCACAGATACGCAGTATTTT,CASSLISGRATDTQYF
TRBJ2-1,-,-,TRBV19,TGTGCCAGTAGTCTTCGCGGGTTCAACAATGAGCAGTTCTTC,CASSLRGFNNEQFF
TRBJ2-3,TRBD1,few,TRBV20-1,TGCAGTGCTATACGCTCCAGGGGGCGGATCGGAACTAGCACAGATACGCAGTATTTT,CSAIRSRGRIGTSTDTQYF
TRBJ2-1,-,-,TRBV6-4,TGTGCCAGCAGTTGGTCCTACAATGAGCAGTTCTTC,CASSWSYNEQFF
TRBJ2-1,-,many,TRBV5-1,TGCGCCAGCAGCCTGGGCGTCTATGAGCAGTTCTTC,CASSLGVYEQFF
TRBJ2-2,-,many,TRBV7-2,TGTGCCAGCAGCTACAGGGTTTCGACGGTTGGGGAGCTGTTTTTT,CASSYRVSTVGELFF
TRBJ2-2,TRBD1,-,TRBV27,TGTGCCAGCAGTTTGGAGGTTACCTTCCCGGGACAGGGGACCGGGGAGCTGTTTTTT,CASSLEVTFPGQGTGELFF
TRBJ2-5,-,few,TRBV9,TGTGCCAGCAGCGTAGCGCCAGGGGAAGGGGGAGAGACCCAGTACTTC,CASSVAPGEGGETQYF
TRBJ2-5,-,-,TRBV10-3,TGTGCCATCAGTGAGTCTAGGAGACTAGGGATAGAGACCCAGTACTTC,CAISESRRLGIETQYF
TRBJ2-1,TRBD2,few,TRBV20-1,TGCAGTGCCGCAAGCGGGAGGGGGAACAATGAGCAGTTCTTC,CSAASGRGNNEQFF
TRBJ2-3,TRBD2,many,TRBV20-1,TGCAGTGCGTACCCCGGGACTAGCGGGTCTAGCACAGATACGCAGTATTTT,CSAYPGTSGSSTDTQYF
TRBJ1-2,TRBD1,many,TRBV5-8,TGTGCCAGCAGCCCCGACAGGGTATATGGCTACACCTTC,CASSPDRVYGYTF
TRBJ2-2,-,few,TRBV7-9,TGTGCCAGCAGCTGGAGGGTCATCACCGGGGAGCTGTTTTTT,CASSWRVITGELFF
TRBJ2-6,-,-,TRBV20-1,TGCAGTGCTAGGGAGTCTGGGGCCAACGTCCTGACTTTC,CSARESGANVLTF
TRBJ1-1,-,few,TRBV6-2/TRBV6-3,TGTGCCACCGCGGGTACAATACACGCGAACACTGAAGCTTTCTTT,CATAGTIHANTEAFF
TRBJ1-1,TRBD1,many,TRBV20-1,TGCAGTGCTCTAAGGCCGGACAGGGGTTTGTCAGCTTTCTTT,CSALRPDRGLSAFF
TRBJ2-3,-,-,TRBV6-1,TGTGCCAGCAGACCCGTTCGGGGGTCCACAGATACGCAGTATTTT,CASRPVRGSTDTQYF
TRBJ2-7,-,few,TRBV7-9,TGTGCCAGCAGCTTAGATGGGACGTTTAACTACGAGCAGTACTTC,CASSLDGTFNYEQYF
TRBJ2-2,TRBD2,few,TRBV7-8,TGTGCCAGCAGCTTACAGCTAGCGGAGAACACCGGGGAGCTGTTTTTT,CASSLQLAENTGELFF
TRBJ2-7,TRBD2,-,TRBV6-2/TRBV6-3,TGTGCCAGCACTATGGGGACTAGCCGGCGCGAGCAGTACTTC,CASTMGTSRREQYF
TRBJ1-1,TRBD1,many,TRBV7-2,TGTGCCAGCAGCTCGGGACAGCTGAACACTGAAGCTTTCTTT,CASSSGQLNTEAFF
TRBJ2-7,TRBD2,many,TRBV20-1,TGCAGTGCTACCAGTAGGCCGGGACTAGCGGGGAGCTCCTACGAGCAGTACTTC,CSATSRPGLAGSSYEQYF
TRBJ2-7,-,few,TRBV5-6,TGTGCCAGCAGCGGAAGCAGCGGCACCGGGAGCCCGTACTTC,CASSGSSGTGSPYF
TRBJ2-2,-,many,TRBV12-3/TRBV12-4,TGTGCCAGCAGTCCTCAGGGGACCGGGGAGCTGTTTTTT,CASSPQGTGELFF
TRBJ2-3,-,-,TRBV18,TGTGCCAGCTCACCAGTGGACCCGGGCACAGATACGCAGTATTTT,CASSPVDPGTDTQYF